This T cell receptor (beta chain) was identified during a study of CD8+ T cells in alopecia areata. The CDR3 has 14 amino acids. Germline V lookup: CDR1 MNHEY, CDR2 SMNVEV (reference sequence). The V and J ends lost 10 bases and 6 bases, in that order; junction bases with no gene match: 7. RNA extraction and reverse transcription yielded cDNA as sequencing template. The data were produced by immunoSEQ multiplex PCR, yet TCRdb's version contains in-frame clones alone and is incomplete. Among some 150,000 clones listed, roughly 50% were seen once. The treatment: oral pan-JAK inhibitor, 5-10 mg twice daily. CD4+ and CD8+ T cells were sorted from PBMCs stained for CD3, CD4 and CD8.

This TCR came from a human donor with alopecia areata. The chain links TRBV27 to TRBJ2-1; 12 bases are shared with TRBD2. The specimen was CD4+ T cells sorted from blood, collected at approximately week 60, from a patient treated with tofacitinib. Here the CDR3 reads CATKLAGGINEQFF. The CDR3 bases are TGTGCCACCAAACTAGCGGGGGGTATCAATGAGCAGTTCTTC.